This TCR beta chain came from a study of blood T cell repertoires in COVID-19. As for the study in general: PBMCs, B-cell-depleted T cells, or T cells provided the cDNA or gDNA that made up the material.

Original processing notes: For nucleated cells, counts were estimated from reference gene primer amplification. This table comes from immunoSEQ multiplex PCR, and its TCRdb copy is limited to in-frame clones, with some not included. The D gene and trimming were derived from the DNA, and the V and J assignments and clone size from that table. The sample carries hundreds of thousands of clones, 70% to 90% recorded once. Participants were aged about 18 to 100 years, lived in under 25 US areas, and enrolled virtually. V gave up 7 bases and J gave up 5 bases, with 22 bases separating them. The CDR3 consists of 16 residues. Germline V gene data show CDR1 as SGHNT and CDR2 as YYREEE (reference sequence).

This TCR derives from a man younger than 45 who had recovered from COVID-19. The sequencing input was PBMCs or T cells enriched from blood (not recorded which). The genes are TRBV5-4 and TRBJ2-1; D is possibly TRBD2 (5 bases). CDR3 region: CASERTLANADNEQFF. CDR3 DNA: TGTGCCAGCGAGCGGACTCTAGCTAATGCTGACAATGAGCAGTTCTTC. Together with reference TRBV5-4 and TRBJ2-1, the CDR3 gives the full variable domain: ETGVTQSPTHLIKTRGQQVTLRCSSQSGHNTVSWYQQALGQGPQFIFQYYREEENGRGNFPPRFSGLQFPNYSSELNVNALELDDSALYLCASERTLANADNEQFFGPGTRLTVL.